This TCR beta chain stems from a study of blood T cell repertoires in COVID-19. On the study more broadly: Sites in the United States, Italy and Spain provided acute and convalescent COVID-19 samples. Sources were T cells, B-cell-depleted T cells, or PBMCs; the material itself was cDNA or gDNA.

Authors' processing steps: For nucleated cells, counts were estimated from reference gene primer amplification. Sequenced by immunoSEQ multiplex PCR; TCRdb stores in-frame clones only, minus some. That table gives V, J and clone size, and the DNA gave D and trimming. The sample contains 160,000 or so clones, roughly 87% of which appear only once. Germline CDR1 is SGDLS and CDR2 is YYNGEE. V was shortened by 3 bases and J by 5 bases, with 15 bases between the two germline ends. The CDR3 has 15 amino acids. The sequencing input was peripheral blood. This sequence originates from a woman aged 55 to 70 who had recovered from COVID-19. The genes are TRBV9 and TRBJ2-1, with D possibly being TRBD1 (5 bases). This chain's CDR3 is CASSATLRGHNEQFF. The CDR3 coding sequence is TGTGCCAGCAGCGCAACCTTAAGGGGCCACAATGAGCAGTTCTTC.